What follows are 3 T cell receptor beta chains derived from one specimen sequenced in a study of T cells after yellow fever vaccination. A single record per CDR3 protein comes from TCRdb applying MiXCR to the 5' RACE reads. Among more than 300,000 distinct CDR3 sequences listed, 6.5% to 8.5% were seen once. Source: PBMCs, taken more than 35 days after the first yellow fever vaccination. These receptors all come from a young man who received the YFV17D yellow fever vaccine.

This clonotype has at least ten counts. The chain uses TRBV12-5 and TRBJ2-3; D gene unclear. Germline CDR1 and CDR2: LGHNT and FRNRAP. The CDR3 extends over 14 amino acids. V dropped 3 bases and J dropped 0 bases, with 7 bases sitting between them. The CDR3 loop is CASGLRSSTDTQYF. Here the CDR3 DNA reads TGTGCTAGTGGTTTACGCAGTAGCACAGATACGCAGTATTTT.

This clonotype was recorded a few times. The chain carries TRBV20-1 and TRBJ1-5; D might be TRBD1 (5 bases). The V gene lost 0 bases and the J gene lost 2 bases, with 14 bases spanning the gap. CDR1 DFQATT and CDR2 SNEGSKA come from the germline V gene (reference sequence). The length of the CDR3 is 16 residues. The CDR3 sequence: CSARDRGAGGNQPQHF. The CDR3 DNA follows: TGCAGTGCTAGAGATCGAGGGGCAGGTGGCAATCAGCCCCAGCATTTT.

V usage is TRBV4-1 and J usage is TRBJ2-1, with a possible D match to TRBD1 (5 bases). Germline CDR1 MGHRA, CDR2 YSYEKL. CDR3 length: 15 amino acids. The V and J ends lost 0 bases and 4 bases respectively, with 10 bases between them. The CDR3 region has the DNA TGCGCCAGCAGCCAAGATCGACAGCTTTACAATGAGCAGTTCTTC. Translation gives CASSQDRQLYNEQFF.